This T cell receptor (beta chain) came from a study of cytomegalovirus exposure and HLA in healthy donors. Overall study context: From HLA-typed donors, an early data release held some 80 million unique TCRs. The study, taken as a whole, reports: Some segments of the V type, notably TRBV6-2 and TRBV6-3, were excluded as indistinguishable.

13 Jbeta primers and 60 Vbeta primers were used for the PCR. The table came from immunoSEQ multiplex PCR; TCRdb's copy has only in-frame clones and leaves some out. The sample has tens of thousands of clones, over 70% seen once; the top ten hold about 8%. This clone was counted only a few times. Its antigen is unknown. The CDR3 sequence is 17 residues long. V shed 6 bases and J shed 0 bases, with 16 bases lying between them. CDR1 SGHRS and CDR2 YFSETQ come from the germline V gene. This TCR was sampled from a man in his sixties in good health and CMV-seronegative. The V and J genes are TRBV5-1 and TRBJ2-6; D possibly corresponds to TRBD1 (6 bases). The sample consisted of PBMCs. The CDR3: CASTLGPGASGANVLTF. CDR3 DNA: TGCGCCAGCACCCTTGGTCCAGGGGCCTCTGGGGCCAACGTCCTGACTTTC.